Each of the 2 T cell receptor beta chains below was sequenced from the same sample in a study of T cells in tuberculosis. Time point described: new active TB diagnosis, blood taken before or within 7 days of starting treatment. Clones were sequenced by immunoSEQ multiplex PCR, and TCRdb holds only the in-frame ones, with some missing. Of about 49,000 clones listed, about 95% are singletons. The specimen was PBMCs, collected at tuberculosis diagnosis. All receptors derive from an adult with tuberculosis.

This chain uses TRBV28 with TRBJ1-1; weak D call: TRBD1 (5 bases). V lost 8 bases to trimming and J lost 1 base, with 14 bases between them. The germline gives CDR1 MDHEN, CDR2 SYDVKM. The CDR3 covers 14 residues. The CDR3 loop reads CASGFEDKNTEAFF. The CDR3 DNA reads TGTGCCAGCGGATTTGAGGACAAGAACACTGAAGCTTTCTTT.

J is TRBJ1-2 and V is TRBV27; weak D call: TRBD1 (6 bases). The CDR3 covers 15 residues. In germline, CDR1 is MNHEY, CDR2 SMNVEV (reference sequence). Trimming removed 5 bases from V and 2 bases from J, with 15 bases in between. As DNA, the CDR3 is TGTGCCAGCAGTGGCACAGGGTTACCCAACTATGGCTACACCTTC. Its protein is CASSGTGLPNYGYTF.